This TCR beta chain comes out of a study of identical twins. Study-level points and caveats: Fewer insertions characterized abundant cord blood beta clonotypes, whereas memory repertoires showed none.

This clonotype showed up just a few times. Antigen specificity is unknown. TCRdb reprocessed the 5' RACE reads with MiXCR, giving one entry per CDR3 protein. The sample has about 890,000 distinct CDR3 sequences; roughly 12% are singletons. The CDR3 has 15 amino acids. With 4 bases removed from V and 6 bases from J, the gap between germline ends came to 20 bases. Germline V gene lookup returns CDR1 SGHRS and CDR2 YFSETQ. This sample was shared with a second study, whose subject was yellow fever vaccine responses in identical twins.

The chain has TRBV5-1 and TRBJ2-7; D ambiguous. Sequencing input: PBMCs. This clonotype was obtained from a woman aged 18 to 35 in good health. CDR3 DNA sequence: TGCGCCAGCAGCACCCGGGCCAAGGGTGTCTCCGAGCAGTACTTC. It translates to CASSTRAKGVSEQYF.